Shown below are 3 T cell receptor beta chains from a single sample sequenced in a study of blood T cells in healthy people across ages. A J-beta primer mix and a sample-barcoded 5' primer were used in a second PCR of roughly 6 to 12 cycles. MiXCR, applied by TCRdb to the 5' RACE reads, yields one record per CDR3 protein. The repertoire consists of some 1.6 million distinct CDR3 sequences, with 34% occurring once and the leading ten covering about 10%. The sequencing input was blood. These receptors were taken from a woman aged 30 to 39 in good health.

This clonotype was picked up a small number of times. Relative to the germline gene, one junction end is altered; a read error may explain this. CDR3 protein: CASNLGDGYGYTF. DNA of the CDR3: TGTGCCAGCAATTTAGGGGACGGCTATGGCTACACCTTC. The chain recombines TRBV12-3 or TRBV12-4 with TRBJ1-2; TRBD1 might be the D (5 bases). This CDR3 is built from 13 residues.

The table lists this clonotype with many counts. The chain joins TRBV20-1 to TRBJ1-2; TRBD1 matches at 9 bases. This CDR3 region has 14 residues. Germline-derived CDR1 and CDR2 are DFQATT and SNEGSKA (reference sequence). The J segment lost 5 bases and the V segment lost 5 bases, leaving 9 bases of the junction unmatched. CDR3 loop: CSADTGGVGYGYTF. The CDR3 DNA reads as TGCAGTGCTGACACAGGGGGCGTAGGGTATGGCTACACCTTC.

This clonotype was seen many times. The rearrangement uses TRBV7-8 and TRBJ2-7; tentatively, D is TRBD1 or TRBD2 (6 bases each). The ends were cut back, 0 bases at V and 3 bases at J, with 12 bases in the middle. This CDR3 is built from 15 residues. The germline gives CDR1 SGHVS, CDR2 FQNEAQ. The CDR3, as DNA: TGTGCCAGCAGCTTAGCGGGGGGCGAGAACTACGAGCAGTACTTC. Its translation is CASSLAGGENYEQYF.